This T cell receptor beta chain came from a study of blood T cells in healthy people across ages. The wider study: About one barcoded beta molecule was captured per two T cells (by template switching). Study-level findings and limits: The long-lived group displayed more naive CD4+ cells, plus higher diversity, than the aged donors did. The study could not conclusively compare naive and antigen-experienced cells, given its unsorted PBMCs.

V lost 2 bases to trimming and J lost 7 bases, with 18 bases between them. The CDR3 extends over 15 amino acids. Germline V lookup: CDR1 MNHEY, CDR2 SMNVEV (reference sequence). With a J-beta primer mix and a sample-barcoded 5' primer, a second PCR ran about 7 to 12 cycles. Any given sample supplied a minimum of 2.5 million CDR3-containing paired-end reads. TCRdb passed the 5' RACE reads through MiXCR, listing each CDR3 protein once. The data contain about 1,600,000 distinct CDR3 sequences, roughly 40% of them singletons. As to this clonotype: Antigen unknown.

V usage is TRBV27 and J usage is TRBJ2-7; TRBD2 is a possible D gene (5 bases). Sequencing was carried out using blood. This receptor was obtained from a woman younger than 30 in good health. CDR3 coding DNA: TGTGCCAGCAGTTTAATCGGCAGGTCTTCGGGGGAGCAGTACTTC. Translated: CASSLIGRSSGEQYF.